This T cell receptor (beta chain) appears in the sequencing data of a study of T cells after yellow fever vaccination. TCRdb recomputed calls from the 5' RACE reads with MiXCR, one row per CDR3 protein. The sample contains just under 600,000 distinct CDR3 sequences, less than 15% of which appear only once. The origin of this receptor is a man younger than 40 who received the YFV17D yellow fever vaccine. This specimen was PBMCs, taken on the day of the yellow fever booster vaccination.

CDR3 bases: TGTGCCATACAGGGGCCGCCCTACGAGCAGTACTTC. Translation: CAIQGPPYEQYF. J is TRBJ2-7 and V is TRBV7-2; TRBD1 matches 7 bases. Germline lookup yields CDR1 SGHTA and CDR2 FQGNSA. The junction had 5 bases not matched to a gene; V was cut back by 10 bases and J by 2 bases. CDR3 size: 12 residues.